The 8 T cell receptor beta chains in this list originate from one sample, sequenced in a study of T cell repertoires in cytomegalovirus infection. TCRdb called the reads again in MiXCR, with one record for every CDR3 protein. Of approximately 910,000 distinct CDR3 sequences listed, less than 40% are singletons. Antigen specificity for these receptors is unknown. The specimen comprised cultured CD8+ T cells from PBMCs, sampled from culture after CMV antigen stimulation. These receptors originate from a human donor in good health (CMV status not recorded). Some clones in this sample may be carry-over from other donors' samples.

This clonotype was seen a few times. This rearrangement joins TRBV7-6 to TRBJ2-5; D not resolved. V dropped 4 bases and J dropped 1 base, with 7 bases sitting between them. The germline gives CDR1 SGHVS, CDR2 FNYEAQ. The CDR3 has 13 amino acids. CDR3 sequence reads: CASSWASQETQYF. DNA for the CDR3: TGTGCCAGCAGCTGGGCCAGCCAAGAGACCCAGTACTTC. Using reference TRBV7-6 and TRBJ2-5 for the parts outside the CDR3, the full variable domain is GAGVSQSPRYKVTKRGQDVALRCDPISGHVSLYWYRQALGQGPEFLTYFNYEAQQDKSGLPNDRFSAERPEGSISTLTIQRTEQRDSAMYRCASSWASQETQYFGPGTRLLVL.

The count of this clonotype is one. This may arise from a read error, as a much more abundant clone is one base away. V gene TRBV7-8 combines with J gene TRBJ1-5; the match to TRBD1 covers 7 bases. The germline gives CDR1 SGHVS, CDR2 FQNEAQ. This CDR3 is 19 amino acids long. The CDR3 here is CAGSLGPGQYSNSNQPQHF. DNA of the CDR3: TGTGCCGGCAGCTTAGGACCGGGACAGTATTCCAATAGCAATCAGCCCCAGCATTTT.

This clonotype turned up a few times. The genes are TRBV5-1 and TRBJ2-7, with unresolved D. The CDR3 sequence is 14 residues long. Germline values: CDR1 SGHRS, CDR2 YFSETQ. Trimming pared 7 bases from V and 2 bases from J, leaving 16 bases between. In nucleotides, the CDR3 is TGCGCCAGCCATTGGAGCCCGGAGACCTACGAGCAGTACTTC. Its translation: CASHWSPETYEQYF.

This clonotype showed up just a few times. The chain has TRBV10-3 and TRBJ2-7; a weak D match, TRBD1 (6 bases). From germline, CDR1 is ENHRY and CDR2 SYGVKD. The CDR3 runs 11 residues. V was shortened by 6 bases and J by 6 bases, with 9 bases between the two germline ends. CDR3 bases: TGTGCCATCAGCGCAGGGGTCGAGCAGTACGTC. It codes for CAISAGVEQYV.

This clonotype was detected only a few times. One junction end does not reproduce the germline sequence, and a read error may be involved. V and J are TRBV27 and TRBJ2-1; the D gene could be TRBD1 or TRBD2 (5 bases each). The length of the CDR3 is 13 residues. Germline lookup yields CDR1 MNHEY and CDR2 SMNVEV (reference sequence). As DNA, the CDR3 is TGTGCCAGCAAGGGGAGCCCTTACATTGAGCAGTTCTTC. It codes for CASKGSPYIEQFF.

This clonotype occurred a few times. This chain joins TRBV2 and TRBJ2-3; no clear D gene. This CDR3 region has 13 residues. V lost 5 bases and J lost 2, with 8 bases in between. The V gene's germline CDR1 is SNHLY and CDR2 FYNNEI. CDR3 bases: TGTGCCAGCAGTCACCCTATCACAGATACGCAGTATTTT. Protein: CASSHPITDTQYF. The full variable domain, rest sourced from reference TRBV2 and TRBJ2-3, is EPEVTQTPSHQVTQMGQEVILRCVPISNHLYFYWYRQILGQKVEFLVSFYNNEISEKSEIFDDQFSVERPDGSNFTLKIRSTKLEDSAMYFCASSHPITDTQYFGPGTRLTVL.

In its sample, this clonotype was seen once. A much larger clone lies a single base off, so this may be a read error. The chain has TRBV7-8 and TRBJ1-1, with 11 nucleotides matching TRBD1. CDR1 SGHVS and CDR2 FQNEAQ come from the germline V gene. This CDR3 comprises 16 residues. This CDR3 reads CTSSPRRTGGNTEAFF. The CDR3 DNA reads TGTACCAGCTCACCCCGAAGGACAGGGGGCAACACTGAAGCTTTCTTT. The full variable domain, in which reference TRBV7-8 and TRBJ1-1 provide the parts outside the CDR3, is GAGVSQSPRYKVAKRGQDVALRCDPISGHVSLFWYQQALGQGPEFLTYFQNEAQLDKSGLPSDRFFAERPEGSVSTLKIQRTQQEDSAVYLCTSSPRRTGGNTEAFFGQGTRLTVV.

The chain has TRBV14 and TRBJ2-7; 8 bases map to TRBD1. This CDR3 has 15 residues. Germline-derived CDR1 and CDR2 are SGHDN and FVKESK. Losses at the gene ends were 4 bases for V and 6 bases for J; bases not matched to a gene: 11. CDR3 sequence: CASSLPGQATSEQYF. The CDR3 coding sequence is TGTGCCAGCAGCCTACCGGGACAGGCAACTTCCGAGCAGTACTTC.